This T cell receptor beta chain came from a study of shared clonotypes between healthy human individuals. Study findings and constraints: For naive CD4 cells, roughly 5% of clonotypes were shared across a handful of donors.

CDR3 length equals 13 residues. CDR1 and CDR2 (germline): MNHEY, SVGAGI. V gave up 8 bases and J gave up 3 bases, with 11 bases separating them. Points on this clone: The antigen is undetermined.

CD45RO-negative cells were positively selected for CCR7, leaving out terminally differentiated effector memory CD45RA+ cells. Replicate PCRs run on sorted subsets employed 200 ng DNA, about 27,000 T cell genomes. Libraries were prepared by immunoSEQ multiplex PCR; TCRdb keeps only in-frame clonotypes and omits some of them. The table lists about 2 million clones, approximately 95% of them singletons. Sequencing input: naive CD8+ T cells sorted from blood. This chain connects TRBV6-5 to TRBJ1-5; D is unclear. The receptor comes from a man between 18 and 35 years old in good health. This CDR3 reads CASAIGDNQPQHF. In DNA form, the CDR3 reads TGTGCCAGCGCGATCGGGGACAATCAGCCCCAGCATTTT.